The 16 T cell receptor beta chains presented below share a single source sample, sequenced in a study of blood T cell repertoires in COVID-19. The protocol was immunoSEQ multiplex PCR, while the TCRdb copy is restricted to in-frame clones and leaves out a portion. The top ten hold roughly 9.2% of the sample, which has about 160,000 clones, 75% to 90% seen once. Source material: peripheral blood. The receptor set was obtained from a woman older than 75 with active or convalescent COVID-19.

The genes are TRBV19 and TRBJ1-4; TRBD1 is a possible D gene (5 bases). Germline CDR1 reads LNHDA; CDR2 reads SQIVND (reference sequence). CDR3 size: 15 residues. V was cut by 5 bases and J by 5 bases, with 15 bases left in between. Written as DNA, the CDR3 is TGTGCCAGTAGTCCCCAGGAGGGGAGGAATGAAAAACTGTTTTTT. Translating gives CASSPQEGRNEKLFF.

This chain joins TRBV11-3 and TRBJ1-3; D remains ambiguous. The CDR3 consists of 14 residues. Per germline, CDR1 SGHNT and CDR2 YENEEA. The V gene lost 1 base and the J gene lost 4 bases, with 8 bases spanning the gap. DNA for the CDR3: TGTGCCAGCAGCTTAGTGGTACAGGGAAACACCATATATTTT. Translation: CASSLVVQGNTIYF.

This sequence joins TRBV29-1 and TRBJ1-4; D ambiguous. Deletions cut 4 bases from V and 4 bases from J, with 16 bases between. Germline assignment: CDR1 SQVTM and CDR2 ANQGSEA. This CDR3 contains 15 residues. The CDR3 bases are TGCAGCGTTGTCGCGTCGGCAGGTCATAATGAAAAACTGTTTTTT. This sequence encodes CSVVASAGHNEKLFF.

V and J are TRBV5-1 and TRBJ1-4, with a tentative D call TRBD1 (5 bases). CDR3 length: 16 residues. Germline lookup yields CDR1 SGHRS and CDR2 YFSETQ. Trimming shortened V by 2 bases and J by 8 bases, and 19 bases separated the two germline ends. In DNA, the CDR3 is TGCGCCAGCAGCTTTAGTCAGGGATTAGGTGGAGAAAAACTGTTTTTT. This sequence encodes CASSFSQGLGGEKLFF.

The J gene is TRBJ2-1, the V gene TRBV7-2; the match to TRBD2 covers 13 bases. The V gene end was trimmed by 5 bases and the J gene end by 5 bases; junction bases not matched to a gene: 3. The CDR3 consists of 15 residues. The germline CDR1 and CDR2 sequences are SGHTA and FQGNSA. The CDR3: CASSPTSGGDNEQFF. The CDR3 DNA follows: TGTGCCAGCAGCCCTACTAGCGGGGGGGACAATGAGCAGTTCTTC.

V usage is TRBV7-3 and J usage is TRBJ1-1, with D perhaps matching TRBD1 (6 bases). V dropped 5 bases and J dropped 2 bases, with 15 bases sitting between them. CDR1 SGHTA and CDR2 FQGTGA come from the germline V gene. The CDR3 is 15 residues long. The CDR3 spells CASSLTGTTNTEAFF. The CDR3 DNA sequence: TGTGCCAGCAGCCTCACAGGGACCACTAACACTGAAGCTTTCTTT.

This clone was counted a single time. The rearrangement joins TRBV18 to TRBJ2-5; the D is unclear. Trimming left V 2 bases short and J 2 bases short, with 9 bases between. CDR1 and CDR2 from the germline V gene are KGHSH and LQKENI. The CDR3 extends over 14 amino acids. The CDR3 coding sequence is TGTGCCAGCTCACCATCGGGTTTACAAGAGACCCAGTACTTC. Protein: CASSPSGLQETQYF.

The rearrangement uses TRBV19 and TRBJ2-7; D is undetermined. V was pared by 2 bases and J by 5 bases, with 13 bases between. Germline V lookup: CDR1 LNHDA, CDR2 SQIVND (reference sequence). CDR3 length: 14 amino acids. This CDR3 is CASSIRVTFHEQYF. CDR3 bases: TGTGCCAGTAGTATACGGGTCACTTTTCACGAGCAGTACTTC.

The rearrangement uses TRBV9 and TRBJ1-6; a possible D gene is TRBD1 (5 bases). This CDR3 is built from 15 residues. The germline V gene encodes CDR1 SGDLS and CDR2 YYNGEE. Trimming cost V 2 bases and J 6 bases, with 12 bases left between them. In DNA form, the CDR3 reads TGTGCCAGCAGCGTCGGGGGAGGGGCTAATTCACCCCTCCACTTT. Residues: CASSVGGGANSPLHF.

The table lists this clone with a few counts. The chain is built from TRBV27 and TRBJ2-7, with 7 bases identical to TRBD1. J gave up 4 bases and V 3 bases, and 9 bases lay outside the gene matches. This CDR3 is 15 amino acids long. In germline, CDR1 is MNHEY, CDR2 SMNVEV (reference sequence). The CDR3 sequence: CASSLRGLTFYEQYF. In nucleotides, the CDR3 is TGTGCCAGCAGTTTGAGGGGGCTGACCTTTTACGAGCAGTACTTC.

The V and J genes are TRBV3-1 (or the pseudogene TRBV3-2) and TRBJ2-7; the match to TRBD2 covers 8 bases. CDR3 length: 13 amino acids. V shed 6 bases and J 2 bases; nucleotides not matched to a gene: 3. Germline loops: CDR1 LGHDT, CDR2 YNNKEL (reference sequence). The CDR3 DNA reads TGTGCCAGCAGAATTAGCGGGGCCTACGAGCAGTACTTC. This codes for CASRISGAYEQYF.

The chain has TRBV7-9 and TRBJ1-2; D remains unclear. The germline V and J ends were trimmed by 1 base and 0 bases, with 12 bases remaining between them. CDR3 length: 16 residues. Germline CDR1 is SEHNR and CDR2 is FQNEAQ (reference sequence). The CDR3 DNA sequence: TGTGCCAGCAGCTTAGTAGTTAGTCCTGCTAACTATGGCTACACCTTC. Protein: CASSLVVSPANYGYTF.

The chain links TRBV6-1 to TRBJ2-2; 8 nucleotides match TRBD1. From germline, CDR1 is MNHNS and CDR2 SASEGT. V lost 4 bases to trimming and J lost 0 bases; unmatched junction nucleotides: 7. The CDR3 spans 17 residues. CDR3 nucleotide sequence: TGTGCCAGCAGTGGCTCCGGGACAGGCACGAACACCGGGGAGCTGTTTTTT. Residues: CASSGSGTGTNTGELFF.

V and J are TRBV10-1 and TRBJ2-1; D is perhaps TRBD2 (6 bases). CDR3 length equals 15 residues. Germline CDR1 WNHNN, CDR2 SYGVQD (reference sequence). Trimming pared 4 bases from V and 0 bases from J, leaving 10 bases between. CDR3 DNA: TGCGCCAGCAGTGTGGCCGGGGGCTCCTACAATGAGCAGTTCTTC. Protein: CASSVAGGSYNEQFF.

This clone appeared once. The chain joins TRBV12-5 to TRBJ1-5, with a tentative D call TRBD1 (5 bases). Germline V gene sequence: CDR1 LGHNT, CDR2 FRNRAP. Trimming shortened V by 4 bases and J by 6 bases, and 19 bases separated the two germline ends. The CDR3 covers 16 residues. As DNA, the CDR3 is TGTGCTAGTGGTTCGACGGGAGGGGTAGAGGTTCAGCCCCAGCATTTT. Protein sequence: CASGSTGGVEVQPQHF. The full variable domain, with the rest looked up from reference TRBV12-5 and TRBJ1-5, is DARVTQTPRHKVTEMGQEVTMRCQPILGHNTVFWYRQTMMQGLELLAYFRNRAPLDDSGMPKDRFSAEMPDATLATLKIQPSEPRDSAVYFCASGSTGGVEVQPQHFGDGTRLSIL.

The V and J genes are TRBV11-3 and TRBJ2-3; TRBD1 might be the D (5 bases). Per germline, CDR1 SGHNT and CDR2 YENEEA. The germline V and J ends were trimmed by 2 bases and 5 bases, with 14 bases remaining between them. The CDR3 runs to 15 residues. CDR3 region: CASSLTTQGLDTQYF. The CDR3 DNA reads TGTGCCAGCAGCTTAACCACTCAGGGTCTAGATACGCAGTATTTT.